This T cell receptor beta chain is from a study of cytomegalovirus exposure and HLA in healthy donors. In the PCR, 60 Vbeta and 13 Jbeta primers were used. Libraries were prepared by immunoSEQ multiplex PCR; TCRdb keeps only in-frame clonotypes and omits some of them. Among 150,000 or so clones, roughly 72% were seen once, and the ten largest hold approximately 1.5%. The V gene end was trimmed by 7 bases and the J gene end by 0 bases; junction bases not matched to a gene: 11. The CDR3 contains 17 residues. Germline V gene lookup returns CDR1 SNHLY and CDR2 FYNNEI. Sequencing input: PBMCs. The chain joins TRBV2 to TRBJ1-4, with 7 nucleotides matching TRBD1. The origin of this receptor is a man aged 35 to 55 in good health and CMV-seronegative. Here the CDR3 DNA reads TGTGCCAGCACCGGGACAGCCGCCGATGCAACTAATGAAAAACTGTTTTTT. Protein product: CASTGTAADATNEKLFF.